Below, one TCR beta chain is given with its context. The antigen is undetermined. Here immunoSEQ multiplex PCR was the method, and the copy in TCRdb shows in-frame clones only, minus some. The sample holds about 120,000 clones, roughly 89% seen once. The record originates from a study of cytomegalovirus exposure and HLA in healthy donors. General study results and limits: Among the CMV-associated chains, a few were confirmed in vitro as specific for CMV antigens. First-cohort TCR clusters were later found to tend to co-occur in the 120 or so validation repertoires. The authors listed 164 TCR beta chains as cytomegalovirus-associated.

Input material: PBMCs. The receptor's source is a woman under 30 in good health and CMV-seronegative.

As DNA, the CDR3 is TGTGCCAGCAGCCTCCCAGGTACTGAAGCTTTCTTT. This codes for CASSLPGTEAFF. The chain links TRBV6-5 to TRBJ1-1; D not certain. The CDR3 sequence is 12 residues long. Germline V gene lookup returns CDR1 MNHEY and CDR2 SVGAGI. V was pared by 6 bases and J by 5 bases, with 10 bases between.